These 21 T cell receptor beta chains originate from one sample sequenced in a study of CD8+ T cells in alopecia areata. It was cDNA, reverse transcribed from extracted RNA, that served as the sequencing template. The table came from immunoSEQ multiplex PCR; TCRdb's copy has only in-frame clones and leaves some out. Here the sample spans about 150,000 clones, roughly 61% being singletons. The input for sequencing was CD4+ T cells sorted from blood, taken at week 0. The receptors were sampled from a human donor with alopecia areata.

This clone has a handful of counts. The chain recombines TRBV7-2 with TRBJ2-3, with a tentative D call TRBD1 (6 bases). CDR1 and CDR2 (germline): SGHTA, FQGNSA. Deletions cut 1 base from V and 4 bases from J, with 9 bases between. CDR3 size: 14 residues. The DNA for the CDR3 is TGTGCCAGCAGCTTAGTAGGGGGTGCAGATACGCAGTATTTT. Encoded protein: CASSLVGGADTQYF.

This clone has just a few counts. The V call is TRBV5-1, the J call TRBJ2-2; D remains unclear. CDR1 is SGHRS and CDR2 is YFSETQ in the germline V gene. Trimming took off 2 bases at V and 2 bases at J, with 7 bases between the two ends. The CDR3 has 14 residues. CDR3 nucleotides: TGCGCCAGCAGCTTTAGTAGTAACACCGGGGAGCTGTTTTTT. It specifies CASSFSSNTGELFF.

V and J are TRBV30 and TRBJ2-5; 8 positions match TRBD1. The trim removed 5 bases at V and 5 bases at J, leaving 4 bases unmatched. The CDR3 covers 12 residues. Germline V gives CDR1 GTSNPN, CDR2 SVGIG (reference sequence). The CDR3 is CAWDRGAETQYF. CDR3 DNA: TGTGCCTGGGACAGGGGAGCGGAGACCCAGTACTTC.

This chain links TRBV5-6 with TRBJ1-2; a weak D match, TRBD1 (5 bases). This CDR3 comprises 13 residues. Looked up from germline, CDR1 is SGHDT and CDR2 is YYEEEE. Deletions cut 1 base from V and 7 bases from J, with 11 bases between. CDR3 loop: CASSLLRDGGYTF. The CDR3 DNA reads TGTGCCAGCAGCTTGCTCAGGGACGGTGGCTACACCTTC. The whole variable domain, filled in from reference TRBV5-6 and TRBJ1-2, reads DAGVTQSPTHLIKTRGQQVTLRCSPKSGHDTVSWYQQALGQGPQFIFQYYEEEERQRGNFPDRFSGHQFPNYSSELNVNALLLGDSALYLCASSLLRDGGYTFGSGTRLTVV.

The chain recombines TRBV11-2 with TRBJ1-2; TRBD1 agrees at 9 bases. CDR3 length: 13 residues. Germline V gene sequence: CDR1 SGHAT, CDR2 FQNNGV. Trimming at V came to 5 bases and at J to 5 bases, leaving 3 bases not matched to a gene. The CDR3 region is CASSRDRGYGYTF. CDR3 DNA sequence: TGTGCCAGCAGCCGCGACAGGGGGTATGGCTACACCTTC.

This sequence joins TRBV5-1 and TRBJ1-1; 7 bases fit TRBD1. This CDR3 comprises 15 residues. Germline lookup yields CDR1 SGHRS and CDR2 YFSETQ. The ends lost 4 bases at V and 4 bases at J; junction bases unmatched: 10. The CDR3: CASSQRRPGGTEAFF. CDR3 nucleotides: TGCGCCAGCAGCCAACGACGGCCAGGGGGCACTGAAGCTTTCTTT.

The chain uses TRBV30 and TRBJ1-1; D is unresolved. CDR1 is GTSNPN and CDR2 is SVGIG in the germline V gene (reference sequence). The CDR3 runs to 13 residues. The V end was cut by 2 bases, the J end by 2 bases, with 9 bases between. The CDR3 protein is CAWSPGINTEAFF. The CDR3 region has the DNA TGTGCCTGGAGTCCCGGGATTAACACTGAAGCTTTCTTT.

This clone was observed a handful of times. This rearrangement joins TRBV28 to TRBJ2-2, with D possibly TRBD2 on 8 matching bases. The CDR3 loop spans 14 amino acids. Germline V gene sequence: CDR1 MDHEN, CDR2 SYDVKM. The V and J ends lost 7 bases and 7 bases respectively, with 16 bases between them. The CDR3 is CASNRGLGVGELFF. The CDR3 nucleotides are TGTGCCAGCAACAGGGGACTAGGGGTCGGGGAGCTGTTTTTT.

The rearrangement links TRBV10-3 to TRBJ2-7; the D call may be TRBD1 or TRBD2 (5 bases each). CDR1 ENHRY and CDR2 SYGVKD come from the germline V gene. The CDR3 contains 14 residues. The V end was cut by 6 bases, the J end by 2 bases, with 14 bases between. The CDR3 sequence: CAISSGTVTYEQYF. Here the CDR3 DNA reads TGTGCCATCAGCTCCGGGACGGTTACCTACGAGCAGTACTTC.

A single count supports this clone. The V and J genes are TRBV6-5 and TRBJ2-7; D perhaps matches TRBD1 (5 bases). From germline, CDR1 is MNHEY and CDR2 SVGAGI. Trimming removed 9 bases at V and 5 bases at J, with 11 bases between. This CDR3 is 11 amino acids long. This chain's CDR3 is CASKGWDEQYF. DNA for the CDR3: TGTGCCAGTAAGGGGTGGGACGAGCAGTACTTC.

The chain combines TRBV19 with TRBJ1-6, with 8 bases aligning to TRBD1. CDR1 LNHDA and CDR2 SQIVND come from the germline V gene (reference sequence). The CDR3 length is 16 residues. The V segment lost 8 bases and the J segment 0 bases; nucleotides outside the gene matches: 6. The CDR3 here is CASSIGQGSYNSPLHF. The CDR3 DNA follows: TGTGCCAGTTCGATTGGACAGGGCTCCTATAATTCACCCCTCCACTTT.

This clone was seen a handful of times. The CDR3 DNA reads as TGCAGCGTTAAGGCGCCCTACGAGCAGTACTTC. The encoded protein is CSVKAPYEQYF. V gene TRBV29-1 combines with J gene TRBJ2-7; D ambiguous. The germline V gene encodes CDR1 SQVTM and CDR2 ANQGSEA. The CDR3 extends over 11 amino acids. V lost 5 bases and J 2 bases, leaving 7 bases between the germline ends.

With respect to this clone: The same CDR3 arises from other DNA sequences in this sample as well. This chain links TRBV19 with TRBJ1-2, with D hard to call. CDR1 is LNHDA, CDR2 SQIVND, per germline (reference sequence). Trimming left V 4 bases short and J 2 bases short, with 8 bases between. The CDR3 runs to 13 residues. CDR3 region: CASSTGGNYGYTF. The CDR3 DNA reads TGTGCCAGTAGTACGGGCGGGAACTATGGCTACACCTTC.

On this clone: Its ends do not fully match the called genes, so a read error is possible. The V gene is TRBV7-7, the J gene TRBJ2-5; no firm D call. The CDR3 has 13 amino acids. Per the germline V gene, CDR1 is SSHAT and CDR2 is FNYEAQ (reference sequence). Written as DNA, the CDR3 is TGTGCTAGCAGCTTGAAGGCCAGTGTGACCCAGTACTTC. Translation gives CASSLKASVTQYF.

This clone came up many times. The V gene is TRBV30, the J gene TRBJ2-1; 8 bases agree with TRBD1. From germline, CDR1 is GTSNPN and CDR2 SVGIG (reference sequence). This CDR3 has 13 residues. The V and J ends lost 4 bases and 8 bases, in that order; junction bases with no gene match: 7. The CDR3 coding sequence is TGTGCCTGGAACCTCCAGACAGGGGATGAGCAGTTCTTC. Translation: CAWNLQTGDEQFF. The entire variable domain, with the rest obtained from reference TRBV30 and TRBJ2-1, is as follows: SQTIHQWPATLVQPVGSPLSLECTVEGTSNPNLYWYRQAAGRGLQLLFYSVGIGQISSEVPQNLSASRPQDRQFILSSKKLLLSDSGFYLCAWNLQTGDEQFFGPGTRLTVL.

This chain uses TRBV7-9 with TRBJ1-6, with a possible D match to TRBD1 (5 bases). Germline-derived CDR1 and CDR2 are SEHNR and FQNEAQ (reference sequence). V was trimmed by 4 bases and J by 5 bases, leaving 15 bases between them. There are 16 residues in the CDR3. The CDR3 nucleotides are TGTGCCAGCAGCTCGCCCCCGGGACGGAATAATTCACCCCTCCACTTT. Translation: CASSSPPGRNNSPLHF. Filled out from reference TRBV7-9 and TRBJ1-6, the complete variable domain reads DTGVSQNPRHKITKRGQNVTFRCDPISEHNRLYWYRQTLGQGPEFLTYFQNEAQLEKSRLLSDRFSAERPKGSFSTLEIQRTEQGDSAMYLCASSSPPGRNNSPLHFGNGTRLTVT.

This clone was detected a few times. This chain uses TRBV4-1 with TRBJ2-3, with D perhaps matching TRBD2 (6 bases). V lost 4 bases and J lost 3, with 14 bases in between. Germline-derived CDR1 and CDR2 are MGHRA and YSYEKL. The CDR3 runs 15 residues. The CDR3: CASSPLAGGTDTQYF. In DNA, the CDR3 is TGCGCCAGCAGCCCGCTCGCCGGGGGAACAGATACGCAGTATTTT.

This clone occurred a few times. The chain is built from TRBV29-1 and TRBJ2-7, with 12 bases aligning to TRBD2. J lost 2 bases, V lost 2 bases, and 4 bases had no gene match. Germline CDR1 SQVTM, CDR2 ANQGSEA. The CDR3 spans 15 residues. The CDR3 DNA reads TGCAGCGTTGAAAGACTAGCGGGGGCTACCTACGAGCAGTACTTC. Translated, it gives CSVERLAGATYEQYF.

The gene calls are TRBV7-9 and TRBJ1-1, with unresolved D. This CDR3 has 13 amino acids. CDR1 is SEHNR, CDR2 FQNEAQ, per germline (reference sequence). V gave up 5 bases and J gave up 0 bases, with 7 bases separating them. CDR3: CASSEGMNTEAFF. As DNA, the CDR3 is TGTGCCAGCAGCGAGGGTATGAACACTGAAGCTTTCTTT. Complete variable domain (other parts from reference TRBV7-9 and TRBJ1-1): DTGVSQNPRHKITKRGQNVTFRCDPISEHNRLYWYRQTLGQGPEFLTYFQNEAQLEKSRLLSDRFSAERPKGSFSTLEIQRTEQGDSAMYLCASSEGMNTEAFFGQGTRLTVV.

The gene calls are TRBV30 and TRBJ1-2; D is unclear. V was cut by 5 bases and J by 3 bases, with 7 bases left in between. From germline, CDR1 is GTSNPN and CDR2 SVGIG (reference sequence). The CDR3 spans 11 residues. This CDR3 reads CAWGRDYGYTF. The CDR3 bases are TGTGCCTGGGGCCGGGACTATGGCTACACCTTC.

This chain connects TRBV6-5 to TRBJ2-7; D may be TRBD2 (5 bases). The CDR3 length is 13 residues. Germline values: CDR1 MNHEY, CDR2 SVGAGI. V lost 2 bases and J 1 base, leaving 6 bases between the germline ends. In nucleotides, the CDR3 is TGTGCCAGCAGTTACCCGGGGTCCTACGAGCAGTACTTC. Encoded protein: CASSYPGSYEQYF.